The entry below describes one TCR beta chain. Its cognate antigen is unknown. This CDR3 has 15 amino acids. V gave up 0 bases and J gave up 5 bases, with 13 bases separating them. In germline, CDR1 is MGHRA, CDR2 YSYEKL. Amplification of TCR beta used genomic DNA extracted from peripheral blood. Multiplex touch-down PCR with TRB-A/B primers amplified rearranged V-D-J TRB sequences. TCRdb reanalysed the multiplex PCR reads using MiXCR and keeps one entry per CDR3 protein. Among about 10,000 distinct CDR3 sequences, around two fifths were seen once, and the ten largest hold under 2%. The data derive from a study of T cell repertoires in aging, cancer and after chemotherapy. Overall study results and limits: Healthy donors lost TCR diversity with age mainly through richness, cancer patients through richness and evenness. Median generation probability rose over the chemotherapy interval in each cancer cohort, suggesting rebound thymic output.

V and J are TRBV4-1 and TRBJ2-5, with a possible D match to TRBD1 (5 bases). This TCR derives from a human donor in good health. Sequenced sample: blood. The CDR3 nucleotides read TGCGCCAGCAGCCAAGAAAACAGGTTGGCGGAGACCCAGTACTTC. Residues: CASSQENRLAETQYF.